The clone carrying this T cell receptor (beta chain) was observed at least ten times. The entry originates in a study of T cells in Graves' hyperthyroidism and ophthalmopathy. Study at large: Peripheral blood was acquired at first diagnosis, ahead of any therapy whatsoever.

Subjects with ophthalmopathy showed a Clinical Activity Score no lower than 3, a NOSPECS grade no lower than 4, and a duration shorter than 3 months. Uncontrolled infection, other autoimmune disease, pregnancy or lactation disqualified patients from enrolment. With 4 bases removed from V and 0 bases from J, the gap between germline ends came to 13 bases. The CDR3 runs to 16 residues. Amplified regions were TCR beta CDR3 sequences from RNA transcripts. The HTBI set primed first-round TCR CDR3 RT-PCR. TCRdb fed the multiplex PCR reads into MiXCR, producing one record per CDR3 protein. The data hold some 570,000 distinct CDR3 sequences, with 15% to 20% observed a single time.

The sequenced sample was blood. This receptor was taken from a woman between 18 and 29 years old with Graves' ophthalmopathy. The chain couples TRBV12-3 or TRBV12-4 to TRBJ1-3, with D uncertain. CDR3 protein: CASSSRTRISGNTIYF. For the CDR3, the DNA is TGTGCCAGCAGTTCACGCACCCGGATCTCTGGAAACACCATATATTTT.